This T cell receptor (beta chain) was recovered during a study of blood T cells in healthy people across ages. This clonotype occurred a few times. Antigen: not known. The use of a sample-barcoded 5' primer and a J-beta primer mix characterized a second PCR of roughly 6 to 11 cycles. The template-switch adaptor was a 5' adaptor with 12 random nucleotides. It tagged each cDNA molecule. One entry per CDR3 protein results from TCRdb running MiXCR on the 5' RACE reads. The sample holds hundreds of thousands of distinct CDR3 sequences; 50% to 60% are singletons and the top ten take about 54%. Trimming at V came to 5 bases and at J to 2 bases, leaving 13 bases not matched to a gene. Germline CDR1 DFQATT, CDR2 SNEGSKA (reference sequence). The CDR3 is made up of 16 amino acids. General study results and limits: Long-lived donors carried more naive CD4+ cells and greater diversity than aged donors. Age brought a roughly linear fall in TCR beta diversity measured per million T cells. For the donors, CMV status was unknown and possibly confounded expanded clonotype changes.

The source of this sequence is a man between 60 and 75 years old in good health. Sequencing was done on a sample of blood. V and J are TRBV20-1 and TRBJ2-3, with 7 bases lining up with TRBD2. The CDR3 sequence is CSAPTFEAGFTDTQYF. CDR3 DNA sequence: TGCAGTGCTCCGACATTTGAAGCGGGGTTCACAGATACGCAGTATTTT.